The 2 T cell receptor beta chains listed next were all sequenced from one sample in a study of multiple sclerosis patients with progressive multifocal leukoencephalopathy. Data came from immunoSEQ multiplex PCR; TCRdb stores just in-frame clones and leaves some out. The sample lists under 40,000 clones; about 92% were seen once. Regarding time point: before natalizumab initiation. The sequenced sample consisted of PBMCs. These receptors all stem from a man aged 25 to 45 with multiple sclerosis.

The chain recombines TRBV7-2 with TRBJ2-7; tentatively, D is TRBD1 (6 bases). The germline V gene encodes CDR1 SGHTA and CDR2 FQGNSA. The CDR3 totals 13 residues. V lost 5 bases, J lost 2 bases, and 10 bases lay in between. CDR3 bases: TGTGCCAGCAGCCTAGGACAGCCCTACGAGCAGTACGTC. It translates to CASSLGQPYEQYV.

The gene calls are TRBV7-9 and TRBJ2-1, with TRBD2 as a possible D gene (6 bases). CDR1 and CDR2 (germline): SEHNR, FQNEAQ (reference sequence). Deletions cut 3 bases from V and 6 bases from J, with 15 bases between. This CDR3 has 15 amino acids. CDR3 loop: CASSFVGTGGNEQFF. The DNA of the CDR3 is TGTGCCAGCAGCTTTGTGGGAACCGGGGGCAATGAGCAGTTCTTC.